This TCR beta chain was recorded in a study of T cell responses to AZD1222 COVID-19 vaccine. Study-level points and caveats: Mostly white British, mostly female donors; authors suggested clonal diversity may be underestimated. Repertoires were sampled only after the peak T cell response.

Regarding this clone: Antigen specificity is unknown.

Only in-frame clones appear in the TCRdb table, and some are missing; sequencing was by immunoSEQ multiplex PCR. Here the sample spans some 80,000 clones, 80% to 90% being singletons. The source material was peripheral blood, sampled on day 0 of AZD1222 vaccination. The TCR originated in an adult in good health.

The DNA for the CDR3 is TGTGCCAGCAGCGACGGACCGTCCCTCCCCTCCTACGAGCAGTACTTC. Residues: CASSDGPSLPSYEQYF. V usage is TRBV14 and J usage is TRBJ2-7; D is unresolved. Germline CDR1 is SGHDN and CDR2 is FVKESK. The CDR3 length is 16 residues. The V and J ends lost 5 bases and 0 bases respectively, with 17 bases between them.